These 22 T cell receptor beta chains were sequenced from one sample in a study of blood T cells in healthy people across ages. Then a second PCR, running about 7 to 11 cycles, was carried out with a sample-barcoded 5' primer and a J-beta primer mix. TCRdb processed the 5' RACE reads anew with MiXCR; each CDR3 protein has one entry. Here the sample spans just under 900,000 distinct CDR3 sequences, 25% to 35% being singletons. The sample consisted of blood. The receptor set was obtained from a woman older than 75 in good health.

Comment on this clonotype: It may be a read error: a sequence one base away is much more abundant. In DNA, the CDR3 is TGTGCCACCAGCCCAGGGGACTTCGCGGTTGGCTGCACCTTC. It codes for CATSPGDFAVGCTF. The V gene is TRBV15, the J gene TRBJ1-2; weak D call: TRBD1 (6 bases). Germline V CDR1 and CDR2: LNHNV, YYDKDF (reference sequence). The CDR3 runs 14 residues.

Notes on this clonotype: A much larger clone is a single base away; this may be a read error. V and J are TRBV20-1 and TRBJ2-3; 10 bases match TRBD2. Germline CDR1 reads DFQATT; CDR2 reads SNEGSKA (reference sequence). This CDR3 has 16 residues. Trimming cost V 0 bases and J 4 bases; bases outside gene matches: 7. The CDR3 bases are TGCAGTGCTAGAGATTTGAGCGGGGGGGCCCCAGATACGCAGTATTTT. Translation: CSARDLSGGAPDTQYF.

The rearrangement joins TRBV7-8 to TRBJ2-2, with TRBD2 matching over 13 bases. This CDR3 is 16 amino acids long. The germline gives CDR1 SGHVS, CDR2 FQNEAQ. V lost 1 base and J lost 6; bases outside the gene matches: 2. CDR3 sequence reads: CASSLEGTSGAGELFF. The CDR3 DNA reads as TGTGCCAGCAGCTTAGAGGGGACTAGCGGGGCCGGGGAGCTGTTTTTT.

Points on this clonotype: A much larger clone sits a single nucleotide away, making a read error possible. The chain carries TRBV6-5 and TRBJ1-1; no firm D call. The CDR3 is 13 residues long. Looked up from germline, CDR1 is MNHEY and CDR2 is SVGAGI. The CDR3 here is CVSSATRNTEAFF. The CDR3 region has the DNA TGTGTCAGCAGTGCGACGAGGAACACTGAAGCTTTCTTT.

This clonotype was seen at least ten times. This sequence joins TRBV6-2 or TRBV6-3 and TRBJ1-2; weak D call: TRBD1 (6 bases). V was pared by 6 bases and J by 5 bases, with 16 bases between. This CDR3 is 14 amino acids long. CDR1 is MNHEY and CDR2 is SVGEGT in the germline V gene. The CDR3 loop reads CASRTTGTKYGYTF. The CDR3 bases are TGTGCCAGCAGAACGACAGGTACGAAATATGGCTACACCTTC.

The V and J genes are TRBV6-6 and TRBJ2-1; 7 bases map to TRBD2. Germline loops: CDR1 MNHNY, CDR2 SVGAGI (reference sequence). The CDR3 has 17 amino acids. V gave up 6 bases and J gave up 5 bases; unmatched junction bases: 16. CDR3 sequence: CASSPGIGRGIHNEQFF. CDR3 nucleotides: TGTGCCAGCAGCCCCGGAATCGGGCGGGGGATTCACAATGAGCAGTTCTTC.

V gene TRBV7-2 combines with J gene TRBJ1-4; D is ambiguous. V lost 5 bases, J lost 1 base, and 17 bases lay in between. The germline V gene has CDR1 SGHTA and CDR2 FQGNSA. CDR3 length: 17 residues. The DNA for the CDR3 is TGTGCCAGCAGCCCATTCAAAGCCCCTCAAACTAATGAAAAACTGTTTTTT. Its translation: CASSPFKAPQTNEKLFF.

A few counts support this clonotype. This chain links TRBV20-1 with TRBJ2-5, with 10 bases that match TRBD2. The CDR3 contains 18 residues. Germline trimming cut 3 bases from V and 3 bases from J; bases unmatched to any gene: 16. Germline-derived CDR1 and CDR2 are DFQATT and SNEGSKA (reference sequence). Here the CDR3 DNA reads TGCAGTGCTAGTAGCATTAGCGGGGGGTCTTTTAAAAAAGAGACCCAGTACTTC. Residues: CSASSISGGSFKKETQYF.

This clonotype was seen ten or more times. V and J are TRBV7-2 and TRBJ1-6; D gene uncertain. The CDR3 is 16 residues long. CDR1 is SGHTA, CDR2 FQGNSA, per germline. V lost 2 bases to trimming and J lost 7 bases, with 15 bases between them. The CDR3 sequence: CASSLIRGDRNSPLHF. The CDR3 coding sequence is TGTGCCAGCAGCTTAATTCGCGGCGACCGCAATTCACCCCTCCACTTT.

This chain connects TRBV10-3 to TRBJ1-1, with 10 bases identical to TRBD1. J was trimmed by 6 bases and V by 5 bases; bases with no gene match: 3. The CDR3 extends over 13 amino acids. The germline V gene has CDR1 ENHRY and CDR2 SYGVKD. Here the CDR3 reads CAISIGTGAEAFF. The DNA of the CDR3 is TGTGCCATCAGTATCGGGACAGGGGCTGAAGCTTTCTTT.

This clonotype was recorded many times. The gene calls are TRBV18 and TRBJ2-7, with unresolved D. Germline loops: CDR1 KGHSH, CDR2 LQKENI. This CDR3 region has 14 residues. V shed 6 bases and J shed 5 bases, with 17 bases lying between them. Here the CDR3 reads CASSATMGFNEQYF. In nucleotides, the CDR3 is TGTGCCAGCTCCGCTACCATGGGGTTTAACGAGCAGTACTTC.

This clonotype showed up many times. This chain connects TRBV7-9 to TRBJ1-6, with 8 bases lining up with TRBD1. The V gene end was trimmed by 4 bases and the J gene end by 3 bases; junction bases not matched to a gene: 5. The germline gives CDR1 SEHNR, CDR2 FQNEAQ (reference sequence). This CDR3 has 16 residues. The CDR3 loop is CASSSGQGFYNSPLHF. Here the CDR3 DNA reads TGTGCCAGCAGCTCCGGACAGGGCTTCTATAATTCACCCCTCCACTTT.

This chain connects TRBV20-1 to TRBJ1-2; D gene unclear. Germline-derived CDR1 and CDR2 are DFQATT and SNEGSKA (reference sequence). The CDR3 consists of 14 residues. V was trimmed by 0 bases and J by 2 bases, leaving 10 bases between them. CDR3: CSARDRNTNYGYTF. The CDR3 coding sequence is TGCAGTGCTAGAGATAGGAATACAAACTATGGCTACACCTTC.

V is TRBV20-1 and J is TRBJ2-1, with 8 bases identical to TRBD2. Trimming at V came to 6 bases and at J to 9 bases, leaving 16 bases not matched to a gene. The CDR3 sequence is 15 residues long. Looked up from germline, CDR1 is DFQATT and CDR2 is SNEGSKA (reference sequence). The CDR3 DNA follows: TGCAGTGCCCAGAATTTAGCGGGAATAGGCGGTGAGCAGTTCTTC. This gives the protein CSAQNLAGIGGEQFF.

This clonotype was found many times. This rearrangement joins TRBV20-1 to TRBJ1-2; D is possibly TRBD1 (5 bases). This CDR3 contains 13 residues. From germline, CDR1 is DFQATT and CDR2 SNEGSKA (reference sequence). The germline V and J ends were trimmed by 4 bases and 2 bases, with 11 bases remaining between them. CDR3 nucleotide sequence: TGCAGTGCTATGGACGGACAAAACTATGGCTACACCTTC. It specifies CSAMDGQNYGYTF.

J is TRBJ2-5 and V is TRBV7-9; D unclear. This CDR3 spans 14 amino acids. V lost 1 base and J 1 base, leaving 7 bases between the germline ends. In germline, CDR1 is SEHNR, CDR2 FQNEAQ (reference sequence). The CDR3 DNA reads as TGTGCCAGCAGCTTAGGGTCCGCCCAAGAGACCCAGTACTTC. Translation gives CASSLGSAQETQYF.

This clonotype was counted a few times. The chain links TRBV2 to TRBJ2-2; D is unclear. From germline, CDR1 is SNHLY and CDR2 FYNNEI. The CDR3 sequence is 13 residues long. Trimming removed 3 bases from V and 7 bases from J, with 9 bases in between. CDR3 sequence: CASSEDRIGELFF. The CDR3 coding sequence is TGTGCCAGCAGTGAGGACCGGATCGGGGAGCTGTTTTTT.

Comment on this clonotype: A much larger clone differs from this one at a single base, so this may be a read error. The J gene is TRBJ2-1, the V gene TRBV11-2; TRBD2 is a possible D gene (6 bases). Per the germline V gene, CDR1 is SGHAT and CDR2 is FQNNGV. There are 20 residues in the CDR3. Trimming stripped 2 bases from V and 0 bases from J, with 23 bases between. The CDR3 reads CASSLLERRGRRSSYNEQFF. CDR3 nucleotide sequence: TGTGCCAGCAGCTTATTGGAGCGGAGGGGCCGGAGGAGCTCCTACAATGAGCAGTTCTTC.

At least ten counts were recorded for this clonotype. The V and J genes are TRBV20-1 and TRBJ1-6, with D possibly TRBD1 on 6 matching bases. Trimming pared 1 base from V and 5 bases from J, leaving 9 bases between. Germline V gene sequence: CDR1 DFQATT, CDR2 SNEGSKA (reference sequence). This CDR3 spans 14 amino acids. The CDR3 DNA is TGCAGTGCTAGAGGGCAGGGGAATAATTCACCCCTCCACTTT. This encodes CSARGQGNNSPLHF.

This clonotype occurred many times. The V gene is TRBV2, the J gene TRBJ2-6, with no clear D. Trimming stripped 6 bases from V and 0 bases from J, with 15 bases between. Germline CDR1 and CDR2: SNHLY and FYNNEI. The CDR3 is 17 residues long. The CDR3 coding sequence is TGTGCCAGCAGAAACCCGTCTGGGAACTCTGGGGCCAACGTCCTGACTTTC. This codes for CASRNPSGNSGANVLTF.

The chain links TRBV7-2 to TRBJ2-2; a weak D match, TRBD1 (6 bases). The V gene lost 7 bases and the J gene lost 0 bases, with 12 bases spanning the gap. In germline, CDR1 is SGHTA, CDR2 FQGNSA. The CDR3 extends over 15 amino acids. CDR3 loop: CASTYRTANTGELFF. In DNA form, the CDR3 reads TGTGCCAGCACCTACCGGACAGCGAACACCGGGGAGCTGTTTTTT.

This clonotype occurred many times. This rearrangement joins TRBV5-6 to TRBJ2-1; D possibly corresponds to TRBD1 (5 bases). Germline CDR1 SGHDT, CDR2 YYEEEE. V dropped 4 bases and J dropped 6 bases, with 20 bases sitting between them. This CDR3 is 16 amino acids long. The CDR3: CASSPERRTTGNEQFF. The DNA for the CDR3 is TGTGCCAGCAGCCCAGAACGGCGGACCACAGGCAATGAGCAGTTCTTC.